These T cell receptor beta chains were read from a single sample in a study of PD-L1 blockade in urothelial cancer. Profiling relied on immunoSEQ multiplex PCR, and the TCRdb table lists in-frame clones only, not all of them. Of roughly 20,000 clones listed, about 86% are singletons. The sample in question was PBMCs, obtained around atezolizumab (anti-PD-L1) treatment. These receptors came from a man aged 50 to 60 with urothelial cancer. CDR3s include the opening cysteine and the closing phenylalanine or tryptophan. The D gene is left open where the match is weak. Clone size is shown for a subset of rows, as once, few, many or a class of expanded clone.

J gene | clone size | D gene | V gene | CDR3 DNA | CDR3 protein
TRBJ2-1 | - | TRBD2 | TRBV7-2 | TGTGCCAGCAGCTTAGAACTAGCGGGGGGAAATGAGCAGTTCTTC | CASSLELAGGNEQFF
TRBJ1-3 | - | TRBD1 | TRBV10-2 | TGCGCCAGCAGCGACCCTACGACAGGGGGCAAGGACACCATATATTTT | CASSDPTTGGKDTIYF
TRBJ2-1 | - | TRBD1 | TRBV18 | TGTGCCAGCTCACCACGCCTGACAGGGGGGAACTACAATGAGCAGTTCTTC | CASSPRLTGGNYNEQFF
TRBJ1-1 | once | - | TRBV20-1 | TGCAGTGCCCCTCCCGGCACTGAAGCTTTCTTT | CSAPPGTEAFF
TRBJ2-4 | - | - | TRBV5-6 | TGTGCCAGCAGCTTGGCAGGGCGGGCCAAAAACATTCAGTACTTC | CASSLAGRAKNIQYF
TRBJ2-1 | - | TRBD2 | TRBV7-6 | TGTGCCAGCAGCTTAGTTTCTAGCGGGTACAATGAGCAGTTCTTC | CASSLVSSGYNEQFF
TRBJ2-1 | - | - | TRBV6-1 | TGTGCCAGCAGTGGGATGCAGCGGTACAATGAGCAGTTCTTC | CASSGMQRYNEQFF
TRBJ2-2 | - | TRBD2 | TRBV6-5 | TGTGCCAGCAGTAAGCTAGCGGGATTCACCGGGGAGCTGTTTTTT | CASSKLAGFTGELFF
TRBJ2-3 | - | TRBD2 | TRBV28 | TGTGCCAGCAGTGAACCCTGGTATAGCGGGAGGAACACAGATACGCAGTATTTT | CASSEPWYSGRNTDTQYF
TRBJ2-3 | - | - | TRBV27 | TGTGCCAGCAGTTCTCCATGGGGAGAGGGCACAGATACGCAGTATTTT | CASSSPWGEGTDTQYF
TRBJ2-7 | - | TRBD1 | TRBV5-1 | TGCGCCAGCAGGGGCGGACAGGGGATATCCTACGAGCAGTACTTC | CASRGGQGISYEQYF
TRBJ2-2 | - | - | TRBV7-9 | TGTGCCAGCACCCTAGGGTCCAGGGGCGGTACCGGGGAGCTGTTTTTT | CASTLGSRGGTGELFF
TRBJ2-7 | - | TRBD2 | TRBV28 | TGTGCCAGCAGTTTTTCGGCTAGCGGGTCCTACGAGCAGTACTTC | CASSFSASGSYEQYF
TRBJ2-3 | - | - | TRBV7-3 | TGTGCCAGCAGCTTAGAGGGACTGGGCGCAAATACGCAGTATTTT | CASSLEGLGANTQYF
TRBJ2-7 | - | - | TRBV20-1 | TGCAGTGCGCAGATTACCTACGAGCAGTACTTC | CSAQITYEQYF
TRBJ2-3 | - | - | TRBV11-3 | TGTGCCAGCAGAAAAAAAGCGGACACAGATACGCAGTATTTT | CASRKKADTDTQYF
TRBJ2-1 | few | TRBD1 | TRBV6-1 | TGTGCCAGCAGTGAAAGTCGTGACAGGGTTTTCGTTGAGCAGTTCTTC | CASSESRDRVFVEQFF
TRBJ2-4 | - | TRBD1 | TRBV2 | TGTGCCAGCAGTACCTCGACAGGGCTAGCCAAAAACATTCAGTACTTC | CASSTSTGLAKNIQYF
TRBJ1-2 | - | - | TRBV5-6 | TGTGCCAGCAGCCTTCCGGGACACCGGAACTATGGCTACACCTTC | CASSLPGHRNYGYTF
TRBJ1-4 | - | TRBD1 | TRBV5-6 | TGTGCCAGCAGCTTGGCCCCGGGACAGGGCCAAAAACTGTTTTTT | CASSLAPGQGQKLFF
TRBJ1-1 | once | TRBD1 | TRBV7-8 | TGTGCCAGCAGCTCCTCACAGGGGATGAACACTGAAGCTTTCTTT | CASSSSQGMNTEAFF
TRBJ1-5 | - | - | TRBV30 | TGTGCCTGGAGTGGAGGGCAGCGCTCACAGCCCCAGCATTTT | CAWSGGQRSQPQHF
TRBJ1-5 | - | - | TRBV7-9 | TGTGCCAGCAGCCTTGAAGAAGCGCCCCAGCATTTT | CASSLEEAPQHF
TRBJ2-3 | once | TRBD1 | TRBV6-5 | TGTGCCAGCGCACGGACAGGGGATAGCACAGATACGCAGTATTTT | CASARTGDSTDTQYF
TRBJ1-6 | - | TRBD1 | TRBV9 | TGTGCCAGCAGCCCGGGGGACAGGGCGGTTTCACCCCTCCACTTT | CASSPGDRAVSPLHF
TRBJ1-1 | - | - | TRBV18 | TGTGCCAGCTCAGTACTCTCGAACACTGAAGCTTTCTTT | CASSVLSNTEAFF
TRBJ2-2 | - | - | TRBV5-1 | TGCGCCAGCAGCTTGTTGAGCGACGGAACCGGGGAGCTGTTTTTT | CASSLLSDGTGELFF
TRBJ1-4 | few | - | TRBV13 | TGTGCCAGCAGCTTAGGCCGAACAGGCGGTGAAAAACTGTTTTTT | CASSLGRTGGEKLFF
TRBJ2-7 | - | TRBD1 | TRBV18 | TGTGCCAGCTCACCTCGGACAGGGCTCTACGAGCAGTACTTC | CASSPRTGLYEQYF
TRBJ1-4 | - | - | TRBV10-2 | TGCGCCAGCAGCGAACTTAAATGGACAGACCCAACTAATGAAAAACTGTTTTTT | CASSELKWTDPTNEKLFF
TRBJ1-2 | - | - | TRBV9 | TGTGCCAGCAGCCCACCGGAGAGGGCCTATGGCTACACCTTC | CASSPPERAYGYTF
TRBJ2-3 | once | TRBD1 | TRBV7-9 | TGTGCCAGCGAGGACAGGGGGAAATCAGATACGCAGTATTTT | CASEDRGKSDTQYF
TRBJ2-4 | once | TRBD1 | TRBV6-6 | TGTGCCAGTGCGAGGGGGCTAGCCAAAAACATTCAGTACTTC | CASARGLAKNIQYF
TRBJ2-7 | - | - | TRBV21-1 | TGTGCCAGCAACCTCCGACAGGGGCTATCCTACGAGCAGTACTTC | CASNLRQGLSYEQYF
TRBJ1-5 | - | - | TRBV14 | TGTGCCAGCAGCCCAGGAGGCCTTAAAGGACTGCATAGCAATCAGCCCCAGCATTTT | CASSPGGLKGLHSNQPQHF
TRBJ1-6 | - | TRBD1 | TRBV4-1 | TGCGCCAGCAGCCAAGAATTGAGGCCAGGGGGCTCCTATAATTCACCCCTCCACTTT | CASSQELRPGGSYNSPLHF
TRBJ1-1 | - | - | TRBV4-1 | TGCGCCAGCAGCCAAGATGGGGGGGCTCCGAACACTGAAGCTTTCTTT | CASSQDGGAPNTEAFF
TRBJ2-7 | - | - | TRBV11-2 | TGTGCCAGCAGCTTGGGGCGGCATTCCTACGAGCAGTACTTC | CASSLGRHSYEQYF
TRBJ2-7 | - | TRBD1 | TRBV7-9 | TGTGCCAGCAGCCCCAGTTTTAGGGACAGTTCCTACGAGCAGTACTTC | CASSPSFRDSSYEQYF
TRBJ2-4 | - | - | TRBV27 | TGTGCCAGCGCGTCAGGGGCGGGCAAAAACATTCAGTACTTC | CASASGAGKNIQYF
TRBJ2-3 | - | - | TRBV6-1 | TGTGCCAGCAGCGCCACGACTAGTGCAGATACGCAGTATTTT | CASSATTSADTQYF
TRBJ2-1 | - | - | TRBV29-1 | TGCAGCGTTGAAGATCTAGGATACAATGAGCAGTTCTTC | CSVEDLGYNEQFF